Below, 17 T cell receptor beta chains from the same sample are listed, as sequenced in a study of cytomegalovirus exposure and HLA in healthy donors. Primers: 60 Vbeta forward and 13 Jbeta reverse. Sequencing used immunoSEQ multiplex PCR; TCRdb keeps in-frame clones, though not all of them. The sample holds approximately 170,000 clones, roughly 80% seen once. The sample taken for sequencing was PBMCs. The receptors shown here come from a male donor in good health and CMV-seronegative.

Note on this clone: At one of its ends the junction is not consistent with the germline gene, which may arise from a read error. CDR3 DNA sequence: TGTTCCAGCAGCTTAGACAGCGGTCCCAGCACAGATACGCAGTATTTT. It translates to CSSSLDSGPSTDTQYF. This chain links TRBV7-9 with TRBJ2-3; D is perhaps TRBD1 or TRBD2 (5 bases each). The CDR3 runs 16 residues. Looked up from germline, CDR1 is SEHNR and CDR2 is FQNEAQ (reference sequence).

The chain combines TRBV19 with TRBJ2-7; D not resolved. Germline CDR1 and CDR2: LNHDA and SQIVND (reference sequence). This CDR3 has 14 residues. The germline V and J ends were trimmed by 5 bases and 0 bases, with 11 bases remaining between them. The CDR3 DNA follows: TGTGCCAGTAGTCAGCGCCCGAGCTCCTACGAGCAGTACTTC. The encoded protein is CASSQRPSSYEQYF. Complete variable domain (other parts from reference TRBV19 and TRBJ2-7): DGGITQSPKYLFRKEGQNVTLSCEQNLNHDAMYWYRQDPGQGLRLIYYSQIVNDFQKGDIAEGYSVSREKKESFPLTVTSAQKNPTAFYLCASSQRPSSYEQYFGPGTRLTVT.

The V call is TRBV6-1, the J call TRBJ2-2; 7 nucleotides align to TRBD2. V gave up 4 bases and J gave up 1 base; unmatched junction bases: 6. The CDR3 is made up of 16 amino acids. CDR1 MNHNS and CDR2 SASEGT come from the germline V gene. CDR3 sequence reads: CASSGLGGRNTGELFF. The DNA of the CDR3 is TGTGCCAGCAGTGGCCTGGGGGGGAGGAACACCGGGGAGCTGTTTTTT.

This clone has more than one count but fewer than ten. The V gene is TRBV6-5, the J gene TRBJ1-3; D is undetermined. This CDR3 comprises 14 residues. Germline V gene sequence: CDR1 MNHEY, CDR2 SVGAGI. Trimming shortened V by 6 bases and J by 0 bases, and 9 bases separated the two germline ends. CDR3 nucleotides: TGTGCCAGCAGACGAGGGAGCTCTGGAAACACCATATATTTT. Its protein product is CASRRGSSGNTIYF.

V gene TRBV19 combines with J gene TRBJ2-7; 7 bases agree with TRBD1. V shed 9 bases, J shed 2 bases, and the junction held 22 bases outside the gene matches. The V gene's germline CDR1 is LNHDA and CDR2 SQIVND (reference sequence). The CDR3 totals 18 residues. CDR3 residues: CASSSLFDTGTDAYEQYF. In DNA, the CDR3 is TGTGCCAGCTCCAGCCTTTTCGATACCGGGACAGACGCCTACGAGCAGTACTTC.

V is TRBV11-3 and J is TRBJ1-4; 7 bases are a match to TRBD1. The V segment lost 10 bases and the J segment 3 bases; nucleotides outside the gene matches: 11. CDR1 and CDR2 (germline): SGHNT, YENEEA. CDR3 length: 15 amino acids. Here the CDR3 DNA reads TGTGCCACTAAGGGCACAGGGGCGGCTAATGAAAAACTGTTTTTT. Amino acid sequence: CATKGTGAANEKLFF.

The CDR3 DNA reads as TGTGCCAGCAGCCCGGGACAGGGGGAAGGAAACACCATATATTTT. Encoded protein: CASSPGQGEGNTIYF. The chain employs TRBV11-2 and TRBJ1-3; 11 bases agree with TRBD1. This CDR3 contains 15 residues. Germline-derived CDR1 and CDR2 are SGHAT and FQNNGV. With 5 bases clipped from V and 4 bases from J, the junction kept 4 bases outside the gene matches. Variable domain in full (rest from reference TRBV11-2 and TRBJ1-3): EAGVAQSPRYKIIEKRQSVAFWCNPISGHATLYWYQQILGQGPKLLIQFQNNGVVDDSQLPKDRFSAERLKGVDSTLKIQPAKLEDSAVYLCASSPGQGEGNTIYFGEGSWLTVV.

The chain combines TRBV5-6 with TRBJ2-4, with 7 bases aligning to TRBD1. Germline V gives CDR1 SGHDT, CDR2 YYEEEE. V trimming: 0 bases; J trimming: 7 bases; junction bases outside the gene matches: 7. CDR3 length: 15 residues. CDR3 sequence: CASSLVAGGINIQYF. The CDR3, as DNA: TGTGCCAGCAGCTTGGTGGCAGGGGGTATCAACATTCAGTACTTC.

The rearrangement joins TRBV14 to TRBJ2-3; D not certain. Germline V gene data show CDR1 as SGHDN and CDR2 as FVKESK. The CDR3 extends over 14 amino acids. Trimming pared 2 bases from V and 2 bases from J, leaving 8 bases between. The CDR3 loop is CASSQFTYTDTQYF. CDR3 nucleotides: TGTGCCAGCAGCCAATTTACTTACACAGATACGCAGTATTTT.

This chain links TRBV28 with TRBJ2-3; tentative D call: TRBD2 (5 bases). Germline V gene lookup returns CDR1 MDHEN and CDR2 SYDVKM. V gave up 3 bases and J gave up 3 bases, with 19 bases separating them. The CDR3 contains 17 residues. This CDR3 reads CASSLATSSWRTDTQYF. Here the CDR3 DNA reads TGTGCCAGCAGTTTGGCGACCAGCAGCTGGAGGACAGATACGCAGTATTTT.

V gene TRBV7-9 combines with J gene TRBJ2-1; 8 nucleotides line up with TRBD1. V trimming: 5 bases; J trimming: 2 bases; junction bases outside the gene matches: 11. Germline V gene sequence: CDR1 SEHNR, CDR2 FQNEAQ (reference sequence). The CDR3 has 17 amino acids. CDR3 DNA: TGTGCCAGCAGCGGGCACAGGGGGTTGGATACCTACAATGAGCAGTTCTTC. Amino acids: CASSGHRGLDTYNEQFF.

The chain carries TRBV11-2 and TRBJ2-7; D gene unclear. This CDR3 is built from 11 residues. V was pared by 5 bases and J by 7 bases, with 9 bases between. Germline lookup yields CDR1 SGHAT and CDR2 FQNNGV. This CDR3 is CASSPGREQYF. The CDR3 region has the DNA TGTGCCAGCAGCCCCGGTCGGGAGCAGTACTTC.

This clone was recorded a few times. The V and J genes are TRBV5-6 and TRBJ2-5; possible D gene TRBD1, 6 bases. The V gene's germline CDR1 is SGHDT and CDR2 YYEEEE. The CDR3 is 13 amino acids. V was clipped by 2 bases and J by 4 bases, with 9 bases between them. This CDR3 reads CASSFGQLETQYF. The CDR3 DNA reads TGTGCCAGCAGCTTCGGACAGCTAGAGACCCAGTACTTC.

In this sample, this clone turned up once. V usage is TRBV5-1 and J usage is TRBJ2-7, with D possibly matching TRBD2 (5 bases). The germline CDR1 and CDR2 sequences are SGHRS and YFSETQ. The V end was cut by 1 base, the J end by 0 bases, with 8 bases between. CDR3 length equals 14 residues. DNA of the CDR3: TGCGCCAGCAGCTTGTCGGGGTTCTCCTACGAGCAGTACTTC. Its protein is CASSLSGFSYEQYF.

The J gene is TRBJ2-2, the V gene TRBV11-3; TRBD1 agrees at 10 bases. Germline values: CDR1 SGHNT, CDR2 YENEEA. Trimming removed 5 bases from V and 6 bases from J; junction bases left unmatched: 21. This CDR3 has 20 residues. The CDR3 spells CASSARGTGEGGGKAGELFF. CDR3 nucleotide sequence: TGTGCCAGCAGCGCGCGTGGGACAGGGGAAGGTGGGGGAAAGGCCGGGGAGCTGTTTTTT.

This clone was counted only a few times. V and J are TRBV7-9 and TRBJ2-3; TRBD1 is a possible D gene (6 bases). V lost 2 bases and J lost 2, with 23 bases in between. CDR1 SEHNR and CDR2 FQNEAQ come from the germline V gene (reference sequence). The CDR3 contains 19 residues. The CDR3 loop reads CASSLTLRATGSPTDTQYF. DNA of the CDR3: TGTGCCAGCAGCTTAACCCTTCGGGCTACAGGGTCCCCCACAGATACGCAGTATTTT.

CDR3 in amino acids: CASRDRGAANYGYTF. CDR3 bases: TGTGCCAGTCGGGACAGGGGAGCCGCTAACTATGGCTACACCTTC. The rearrangement uses TRBV19 and TRBJ1-2; 10 bases line up with TRBD1. Germline assignment: CDR1 LNHDA and CDR2 SQIVND (reference sequence). The CDR3 spans 15 residues. The V and J ends lost 8 bases and 0 bases, in that order; junction bases with no gene match: 6.